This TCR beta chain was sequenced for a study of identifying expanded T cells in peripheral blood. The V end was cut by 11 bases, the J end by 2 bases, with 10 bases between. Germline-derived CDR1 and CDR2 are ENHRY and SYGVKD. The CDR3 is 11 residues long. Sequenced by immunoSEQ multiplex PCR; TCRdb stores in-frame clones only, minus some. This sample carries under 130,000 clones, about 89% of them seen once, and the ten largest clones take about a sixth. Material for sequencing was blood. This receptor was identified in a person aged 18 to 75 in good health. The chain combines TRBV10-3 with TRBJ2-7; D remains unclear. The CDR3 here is CAGGYPYEQYF. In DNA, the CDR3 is TGTGCCGGTGGATATCCCTACGAGCAGTACTTC.